The clone carrying this T cell receptor (beta chain) was observed a few times. Antigen: not known. Using a J-beta primer mix together with a sample-barcoded 5' primer, a second PCR was run for about 7 to 12 cycles. TCRdb reprocessed the 5' RACE reads via MiXCR and lists one record per CDR3 protein. Here the sample spans 1.8 million or so distinct CDR3 sequences, around 42% being singletons. This sample was taken from a study of blood T cells in healthy people across ages. Trimming left V 11 bases short and J 7 bases short, with 17 bases between. This CDR3 region has 13 residues. Overall study findings and caveats: Compared with aged donors, long-lived donors showed fewer expanded clones, suggesting selection.

Sequenced material: blood. J is TRBJ1-4 and V is TRBV12-3 or TRBV12-4; D perhaps matches TRBD1 (6 bases). This sequence was found in a human donor in good health. CDR3 residues: CAGRRGDREKLFF. The CDR3 DNA is TGTGCCGGCCGAAGGGGGGATCGTGAAAAACTGTTTTTT.